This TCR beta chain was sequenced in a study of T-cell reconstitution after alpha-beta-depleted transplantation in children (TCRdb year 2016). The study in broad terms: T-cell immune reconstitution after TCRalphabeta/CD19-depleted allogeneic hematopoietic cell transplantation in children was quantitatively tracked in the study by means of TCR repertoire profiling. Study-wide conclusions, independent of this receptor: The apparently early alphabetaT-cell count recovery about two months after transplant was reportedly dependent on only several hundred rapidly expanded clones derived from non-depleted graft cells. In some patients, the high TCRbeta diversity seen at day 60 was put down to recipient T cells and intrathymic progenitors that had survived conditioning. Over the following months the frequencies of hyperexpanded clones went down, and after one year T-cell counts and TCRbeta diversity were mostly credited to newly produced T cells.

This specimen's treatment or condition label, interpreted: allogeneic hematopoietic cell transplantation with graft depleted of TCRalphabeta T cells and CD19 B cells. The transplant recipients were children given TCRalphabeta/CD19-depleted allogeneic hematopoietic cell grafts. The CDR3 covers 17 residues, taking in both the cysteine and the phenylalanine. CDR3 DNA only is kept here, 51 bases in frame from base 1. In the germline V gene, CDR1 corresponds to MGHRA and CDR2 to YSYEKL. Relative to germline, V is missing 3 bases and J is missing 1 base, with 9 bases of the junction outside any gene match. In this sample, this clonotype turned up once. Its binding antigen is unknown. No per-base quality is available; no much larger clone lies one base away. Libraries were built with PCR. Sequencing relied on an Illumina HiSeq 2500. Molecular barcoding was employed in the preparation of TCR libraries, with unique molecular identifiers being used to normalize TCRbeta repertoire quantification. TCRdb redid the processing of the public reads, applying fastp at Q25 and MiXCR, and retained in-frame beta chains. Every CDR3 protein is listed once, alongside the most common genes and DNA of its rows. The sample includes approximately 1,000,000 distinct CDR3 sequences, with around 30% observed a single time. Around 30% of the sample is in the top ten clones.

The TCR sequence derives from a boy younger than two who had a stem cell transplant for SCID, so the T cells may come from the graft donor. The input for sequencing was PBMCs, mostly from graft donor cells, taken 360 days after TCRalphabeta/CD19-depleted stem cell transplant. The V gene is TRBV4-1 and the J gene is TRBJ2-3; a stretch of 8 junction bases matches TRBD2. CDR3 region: CASSQDSGVKGTDTQYF. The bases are TGCGCCAGCAGCCAGGATAGCGGGGTCAAGGGCACAGATACGCAGTATTTT.